One and the same sample provided the 19 T cell receptor beta chains below, sequenced in a study of T cell clonotyping in hematopoietic cell transplantation. Sequencing used immunoSEQ multiplex PCR; TCRdb keeps in-frame clones, though not all of them. This table has some 40,000 clones, about 96% appearing once. What was sequenced was peripheral blood mononuclear cells. These TCRs come from a young man in good health. Some clones in this sample may be carry-over from other donors' samples.

The V and J genes are TRBV5-6 and TRBJ1-4, with TRBD1 matching over 7 bases. In germline, CDR1 is SGHDT, CDR2 YYEEEE. The trim removed 4 bases at V and 4 bases at J, leaving 4 bases unmatched. The CDR3 covers 14 residues. CDR3 sequence reads: CASSRGTVNEKLFF. In DNA form, the CDR3 reads TGTGCCAGCAGCCGAGGGACAGTTAATGAAAAACTGTTTTTT.

The chain carries TRBV19 and TRBJ2-1; D is ambiguous. Trimming stripped 3 bases from V and 0 bases from J, with 15 bases between. The germline V gene encodes CDR1 LNHDA and CDR2 SQIVND (reference sequence). The CDR3 has 17 residues. The CDR3 region has the DNA TGTGCCAGTAGTATTGGGGTGGGCAGGTCCTCCTACAATGAGCAGTTCTTC. Its protein is CASSIGVGRSSYNEQFF.

This chain uses TRBV7-8 with TRBJ2-3; no firm D call. Germline V CDR1 and CDR2: SGHVS, FQNEAQ. The CDR3 extends over 13 amino acids. V lost 5 bases to trimming and J lost 6 bases, with 12 bases between them. CDR3 DNA: TGTGCCAGCAGCCACACCATCGCGGATACGCAGTATTTT. Its translation is CASSHTIADTQYF. Supplemented by reference TRBV7-8 and TRBJ2-3, the full variable domain reads GAGVSQSPRYKVAKRGQDVALRCDPISGHVSLFWYQQALGQGPEFLTYFQNEAQLDKSGLPSDRFFAERPEGSVSTLKIQRTQQEDSAVYLCASSHTIADTQYFGPGTRLTVL.

This chain joins TRBV7-8 and TRBJ1-2; D call uncertain. V lost 6 bases to trimming and J lost 7 bases, with 12 bases between them. Germline V gives CDR1 SGHVS, CDR2 FQNEAQ. This CDR3 is 12 amino acids long. The CDR3 region has the DNA TGTGCCAGCAGGCGCGATAAGGGTGGCTACACCTTC. This gives the protein CASRRDKGGYTF.

The chain couples TRBV4-3 to TRBJ2-4, with 8 bases aligning to TRBD1. V trimming: 1 base; J trimming: 9 bases; junction bases outside the gene matches: 5. This CDR3 comprises 14 residues. The germline gives CDR1 LGHNA, CDR2 YSLEER. The DNA of the CDR3 is TGCGCCAGCAGCCAAGGAAGGACAGGGTCCATTCAGTACTTC. This encodes CASSQGRTGSIQYF.

This chain links TRBV30 with TRBJ2-1; a weak D match, TRBD2 (6 bases). V was cut by 2 bases and J by 8 bases, with 16 bases left in between. This CDR3 region has 14 residues. Germline lookup yields CDR1 GTSNPN and CDR2 SVGIG (reference sequence). The CDR3 here is CAWSLRVGGYEQFF. CDR3 sequence (DNA): TGTGCCTGGAGTCTAAGGGTCGGAGGGTATGAGCAGTTCTTC.

This CDR3 is CSVEVLPLGPAGANVLTF. The CDR3 DNA sequence: TGCAGCGTTGAAGTTTTGCCGTTGGGGCCCGCTGGGGCCAACGTCCTGACTTTC. The chain uses TRBV29-1 and TRBJ2-6; D might be TRBD1 (5 bases). Germline V CDR1 and CDR2: SQVTM, ANQGSEA. Trimming took 1 base from V and 2 from J, leaving 18 bases between them. This CDR3 spans 18 amino acids. Supplemented by reference TRBV29-1 and TRBJ2-6, the full variable domain reads SAVISQKPSRDICQRGTSLTIQCQVDSQVTMMFWYRQQPGQSLTLIATANQGSEATYESGFVIDKFPISRPNLTFSTLTVSNMSPEDSSIYLCSVEVLPLGPAGANVLTFGAGSRLTVL.

The chain carries TRBV5-8 and TRBJ2-2; D possibly corresponds to TRBD1 (6 bases). The CDR3 extends over 16 amino acids. Germline V gives CDR1 SGHTS, CDR2 YDEGEE. V was trimmed by 4 bases and J by 1 base, leaving 14 bases between them. CDR3 sequence (DNA): TGTGCCAGCAGCCCCGGGACACCTAGGAACACCGGGGAGCTGTTTTTT. Protein: CASSPGTPRNTGELFF.

The rearrangement uses TRBV29-1 and TRBJ1-2; 8 bases are shared with TRBD1. Trimming took 3 bases from V and 2 from J; bases not matched to a gene: 14. Germline lookup yields CDR1 SQVTM and CDR2 ANQGSEA. CDR3 length equals 17 residues. DNA for the CDR3: TGCAGCGTTGATAGAGGCCTTCAGGGGGCGGTCAACTATGGCTACACCTTC. Residues: CSVDRGLQGAVNYGYTF.

The chain has TRBV27 and TRBJ2-2, with 10 bases identical to TRBD1. The V gene end was trimmed by 2 bases and the J gene end by 7 bases; junction bases not matched to a gene: 10. This CDR3 has 17 residues. CDR1 is MNHEY and CDR2 is SMNVEV in the germline V gene (reference sequence). CDR3 nucleotides: TGTGCCAGCAGTTTAACCGGGACAGGGGTGCTTAGCGGGGAGCTGTTTTTT. Amino acids: CASSLTGTGVLSGELFF.

The chain has TRBV25-1 and TRBJ1-4; unclear D gene. The V end was cut by 3 bases, the J end by 11 bases, with 16 bases between. CDR1 is MGHDK, CDR2 SYGVNS, per germline. The CDR3 is made up of 14 amino acids. CDR3 sequence (DNA): TGTGCCAGCAGTGATCAGCAGGCAATTGTGAAACTGTTTTTT. It is translated as CASSDQQAIVKLFF.

The rearrangement links TRBV7-3 to TRBJ2-5; 10 positions match TRBD2. The CDR3 runs 14 residues. Trimming at V came to 4 bases and at J to 2 bases, leaving 1 base not matched to a gene. Germline V CDR1 and CDR2: SGHTA, FQGTGA. The CDR3 DNA reads TGTGCCAGCAGCTCGGGACTAGCGCAAGAGACCCAGTACTTC. Amino acids: CASSSGLAQETQYF. Looking up the rest from reference TRBV7-3 and TRBJ2-5 gives the full variable domain: GAGVSQTPSNKVTEKGKYVELRCDPISGHTALYWYRQSLGQGPEFLIYFQGTGAADDSGLPNDRFFAVRPEGSVSTLKIQRTERGDSAVYLCASSSGLAQETQYFGPGTRLLVL.

The rearrangement joins TRBV28 to TRBJ2-7, with D perhaps TRBD2 (5 bases). V dropped 4 bases and J dropped 6 bases, with 10 bases sitting between them. Germline V gene data show CDR1 as MDHEN and CDR2 as SYDVKM. This CDR3 contains 12 residues. The CDR3 nucleotides are TGTGCCAGCAGTTATGAGGGAGCCGAGCAGTACTTC. Its protein product is CASSYEGAEQYF. The full variable domain, its missing parts supplied by reference TRBV28 and TRBJ2-7, is DVKVTQSSRYLVKRTGEKVFLECVQDMDHENMFWYRQDPGLGLRLIYFSYDVKMKEKGDIPEGYSVSREKKERFSLILESASTNQTSMYLCASSYEGAEQYFGPGTRLTVT.

The chain uses TRBV4-2 and TRBJ1-2; possibly TRBD1 for D (6 bases). CDR3 length: 17 residues. Trimming removed 0 bases from V and 5 bases from J, with 19 bases in between. Looked up from germline, CDR1 is LGHNA and CDR2 is YNFKEQ. The CDR3 loop reads CASSQDIKGQIRYGYTF. The CDR3 coding sequence is TGTGCCAGCAGCCAAGATATTAAAGGACAGATCCGATATGGCTACACCTTC.

The rearrangement joins TRBV6-5 to TRBJ1-2, with TRBD1 identical over 7 bases. Losses at the gene ends were 5 bases for V and 0 bases for J; bases not matched to a gene: 6. There are 15 residues in the CDR3. Germline loops: CDR1 MNHEY, CDR2 SVGAGI. Here the CDR3 DNA reads TGTGCCAGCAGTCCCCGACAGGGAACTAACTATGGCTACACCTTC. It is translated as CASSPRQGTNYGYTF.

This clone was observed once. The chain carries TRBV11-1 and TRBJ1-1; 7 bases are a match to TRBD1. Germline values: CDR1 SGHAT, CDR2 FQDESV (reference sequence). CDR3 length: 15 amino acids. V shed 5 bases and J 5 bases; nucleotides not matched to a gene: 11. The CDR3 sequence is CASSPRDKGATEAFF. CDR3 DNA sequence: TGTGCCAGCAGCCCCCGTGACAAGGGGGCAACTGAAGCTTTCTTT.

This clone has a single count. For the CDR3, the DNA is TGTGCCAGCAGCCCGAGGAGTTACGAGCAGTACTTC. Encoded protein: CASSPRSYEQYF. The chain combines TRBV4-2 with TRBJ2-7; D gene ambiguous. Trimming pared 4 bases from V and 4 bases from J, leaving 8 bases between. The CDR3 sequence is 12 residues long. CDR1 LGHNA and CDR2 YNFKEQ come from the germline V gene.

The chain has TRBV6-5 and TRBJ1-4; D call uncertain. Trimming removed 2 bases at V and 5 bases at J, with 12 bases between. Germline V gene data show CDR1 as MNHEY and CDR2 as SVGAGI. There are 15 residues in the CDR3. The CDR3 DNA follows: TGTGCCAGCAGTTACGGCGGCGGATTCAATGAAAAACTGTTTTTT. The encoded protein is CASSYGGGFNEKLFF.

This chain joins TRBV27 and TRBJ1-5, with 8 bases that match TRBD1. This CDR3 has 15 amino acids. Germline trimming cut 3 bases from V and 9 bases from J; bases unmatched to any gene: 10. CDR1 and CDR2 (germline): MNHEY, SMNVEV (reference sequence). CDR3 DNA: TGTGCCAGCAGTTTGTTGGGACAGGCCGCCGGGCCCCAGCATTTT. Translation gives CASSLLGQAAGPQHF.